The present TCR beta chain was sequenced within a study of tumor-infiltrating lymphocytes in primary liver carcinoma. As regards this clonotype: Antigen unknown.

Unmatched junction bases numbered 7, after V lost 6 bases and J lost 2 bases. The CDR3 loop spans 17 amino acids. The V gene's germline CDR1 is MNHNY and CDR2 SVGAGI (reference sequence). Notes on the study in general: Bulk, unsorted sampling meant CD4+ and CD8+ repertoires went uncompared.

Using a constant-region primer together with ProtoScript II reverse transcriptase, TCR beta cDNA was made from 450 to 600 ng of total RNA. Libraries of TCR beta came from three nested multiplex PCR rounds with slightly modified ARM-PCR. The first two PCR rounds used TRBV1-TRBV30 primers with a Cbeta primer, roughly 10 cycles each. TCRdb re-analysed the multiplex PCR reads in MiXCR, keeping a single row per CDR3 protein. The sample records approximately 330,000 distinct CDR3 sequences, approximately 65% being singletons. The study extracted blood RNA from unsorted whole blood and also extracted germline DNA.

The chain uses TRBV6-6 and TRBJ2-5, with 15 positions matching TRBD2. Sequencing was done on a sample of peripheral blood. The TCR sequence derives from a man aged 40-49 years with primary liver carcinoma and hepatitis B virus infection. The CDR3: CASSWTSGRVRQETQYF. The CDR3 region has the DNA TGTGCCAGCAGCTGGACTAGCGGGAGGGTCCGACAAGAGACCCAGTACTTC.